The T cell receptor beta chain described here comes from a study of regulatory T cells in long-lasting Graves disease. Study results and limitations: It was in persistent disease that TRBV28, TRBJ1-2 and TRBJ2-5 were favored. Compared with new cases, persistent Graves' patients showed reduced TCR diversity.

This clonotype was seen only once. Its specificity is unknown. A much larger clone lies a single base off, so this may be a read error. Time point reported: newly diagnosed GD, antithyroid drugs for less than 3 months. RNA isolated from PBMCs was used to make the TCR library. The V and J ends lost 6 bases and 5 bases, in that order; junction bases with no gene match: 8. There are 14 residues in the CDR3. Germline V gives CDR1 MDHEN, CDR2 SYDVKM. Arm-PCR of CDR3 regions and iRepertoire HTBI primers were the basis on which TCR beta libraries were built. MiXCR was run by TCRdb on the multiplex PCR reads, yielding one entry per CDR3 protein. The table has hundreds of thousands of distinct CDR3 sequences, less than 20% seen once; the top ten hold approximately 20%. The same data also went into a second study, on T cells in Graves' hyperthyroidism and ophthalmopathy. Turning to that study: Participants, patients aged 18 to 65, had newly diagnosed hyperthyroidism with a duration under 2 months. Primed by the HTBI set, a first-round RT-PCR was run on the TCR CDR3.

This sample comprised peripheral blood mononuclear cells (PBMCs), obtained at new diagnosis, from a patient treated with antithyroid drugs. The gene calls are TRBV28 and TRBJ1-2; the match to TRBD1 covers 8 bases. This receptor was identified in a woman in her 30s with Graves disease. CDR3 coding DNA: TGTGCCAGCAGGATAACAGGGGGATCTTATGGCTACACCTTC. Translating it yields CASRITGGSYGYTF.